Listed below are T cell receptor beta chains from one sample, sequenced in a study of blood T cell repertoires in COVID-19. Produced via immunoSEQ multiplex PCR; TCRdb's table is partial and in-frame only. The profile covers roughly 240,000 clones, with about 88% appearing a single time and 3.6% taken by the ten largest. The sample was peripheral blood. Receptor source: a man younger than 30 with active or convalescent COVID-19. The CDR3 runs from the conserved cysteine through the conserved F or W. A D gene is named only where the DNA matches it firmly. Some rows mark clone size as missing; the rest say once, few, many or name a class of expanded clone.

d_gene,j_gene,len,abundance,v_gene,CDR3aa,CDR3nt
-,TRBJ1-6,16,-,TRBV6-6,CASSYSTGAGSSPLHF,TGTGCCAGCAGTTACTCGACTGGGGCCGGGAGTTCACCCCTCCACTTT
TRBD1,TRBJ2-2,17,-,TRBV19,CASSIGGQGARTGELFF,TGTGCCAGTAGTATAGGGGGACAGGGGGCAAGAACCGGGGAGCTGTTTTTT
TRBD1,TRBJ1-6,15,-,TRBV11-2,CASRSIRGENSPLHF,TGTGCCAGCAGATCGATCAGGGGGGAAAATTCACCCCTCCACTTT
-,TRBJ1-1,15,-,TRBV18,CASSLVQGGSTEAFF,TGTGCCAGCTCCCTGGTGCAGGGCGGCAGCACTGAAGCTTTCTTT
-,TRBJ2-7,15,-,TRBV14,CASSQGGAAAYEQYF,TGTGCCAGCAGCCAAGGGGGCGCGGCAGCCTACGAGCAGTACTTC
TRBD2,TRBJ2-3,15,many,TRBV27,CASSFMAGVPDTQYF,TGTGCCAGCAGTTTTATGGCGGGGGTACCAGATACGCAGTATTTT
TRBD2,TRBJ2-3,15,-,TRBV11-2,CASSLTSGSTDTQYF,TGTGCCAGCAGCTTGACTAGCGGTAGCACAGATACGCAGTATTTT
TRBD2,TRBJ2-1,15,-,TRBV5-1,CASSLVSGSKNEQFF,TGCGCCAGCAGCTTGGTTAGCGGGAGCAAAAATGAGCAGTTCTTC
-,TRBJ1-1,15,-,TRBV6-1,CASSENPAGNTEAFF,TGTGCCAGCAGTGAAAATCCGGCAGGGAACACTGAAGCTTTCTTT
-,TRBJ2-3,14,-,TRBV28,CASSNPGTLDTQYF,TGTGCCAGCAGTAACCCGGGAACCTTGGATACGCAGTATTTT
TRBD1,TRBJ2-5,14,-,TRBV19,CASSGMTGMETQYF,TGTGCCAGTAGTGGAATGACAGGGATGGAGACCCAGTACTTC
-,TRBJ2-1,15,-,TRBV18,CASSPAGSLDNEQFF,TGTGCCAGCTCACCAGCAGGCAGCTTGGACAATGAGCAGTTCTTC
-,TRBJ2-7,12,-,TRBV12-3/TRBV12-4,CATSTGTYEQYF,TGTGCCACCTCGACGGGAACCTACGAGCAGTACTTC
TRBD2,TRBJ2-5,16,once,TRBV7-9,CASSLGQRGSQETQYF,TGTGCCAGCAGCTTAGGCCAGCGGGGGTCCCAAGAGACCCAGTACTTC
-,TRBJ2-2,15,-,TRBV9,CASSPRILSTGELFF,TGTGCCAGCAGTCCCAGGATTTTAAGCACCGGGGAGCTGTTTTTT
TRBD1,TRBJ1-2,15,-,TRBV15,CATSRDLTGSYGYTF,TGTGCCACCAGCAGAGACCTGACAGGGTCCTATGGCTACACCTTC
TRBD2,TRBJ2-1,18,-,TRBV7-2,CASSRRLGRGGRNNEQFF,TGTGCCAGCAGCCGCCGGCTGGGGCGGGGGGGCCGTAACAATGAGCAGTTCTTC
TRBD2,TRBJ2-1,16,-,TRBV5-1,CASSLGTSANYNEQFF,TGCGCCAGCAGCTTGGGCACTAGCGCCAACTACAATGAGCAGTTCTTC
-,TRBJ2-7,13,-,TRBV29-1,CSVPGLASYEQYF,TGCAGCGTTCCGGGACTCGCCTCCTACGAGCAGTACTTC
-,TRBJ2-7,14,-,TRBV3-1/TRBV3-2,CASSQAAGLYEQYF,TGTGCCAGCAGCCAAGCGGCAGGGCTCTACGAGCAGTACTTC
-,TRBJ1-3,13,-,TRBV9,CASNSGSGNTIYF,TGTGCCAGCAACTCAGGTTCTGGAAACACCATATATTTT
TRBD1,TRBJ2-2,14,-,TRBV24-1,CATRGTGNTGELFF,TGTGCCACCAGGGGGACAGGGAACACCGGGGAGCTGTTTTTT
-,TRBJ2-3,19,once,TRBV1,CTSSQETPFRRGILDTQYF,TGCACCAGCAGCCAAGAAACACCCTTTCGGCGGGGGATCTTAGATACGCAGTATTTT
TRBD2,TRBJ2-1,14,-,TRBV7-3,CASSLTSGGSEQFF,TGTGCCAGCAGCCTGACTAGCGGGGGGAGTGAGCAGTTCTTC
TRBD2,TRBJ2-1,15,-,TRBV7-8,CASSNGLADFNEQFF,TGTGCCAGCAGCAACGGACTAGCAGATTTCAATGAGCAGTTCTTC
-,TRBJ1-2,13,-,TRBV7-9,CASSPEQGPSYTF,TGTGCCAGCAGCCCCGAACAGGGTCCTAGCTACACCTTC
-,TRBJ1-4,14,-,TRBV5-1,CASSGGRVGEKLFF,TGCGCCAGCAGCGGAGGTAGGGTGGGCGAAAAACTGTTTTTT
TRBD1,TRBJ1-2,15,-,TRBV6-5,CASIPGQGVFYGYTF,TGTGCCAGCATCCCCGGACAGGGGGTCTTCTATGGCTACACCTTC
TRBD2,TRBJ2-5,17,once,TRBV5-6,CASSAGIAGAWVETQYF,TGTGCCAGCAGCGCAGGCATAGCGGGGGCCTGGGTTGAGACCCAGTACTTC